What follows are 10 T cell receptor beta chains derived from one specimen sequenced in a study of cytomegalovirus exposure and HLA in healthy donors. Vbeta (60) and Jbeta (13) primers were used in the PCR. TCRdb's copy holds only in-frame clones and misses some; the assay was immunoSEQ multiplex PCR. The data show under 200,000 clones, 80% seen once. The sample comprised PBMCs. The receptors derive from a male donor in good health and CMV-seropositive.

V and J are TRBV6-1 and TRBJ2-5; a weak D match, TRBD2 (5 bases). Matching the DNA end better, TRBJ2-7 makes the J call doubtful. The CDR3 covers 15 residues. Germline V gene data show CDR1 as MNHNS and CDR2 as SASEGT. Written as DNA, the CDR3 is TGTGCCAGCAGTGAAGGGAGGCGGGTTCCCTACGAGCAGTACTTC. Its protein is CASSEGRRVPYEQYF.

DNA of the CDR3: TGTGCCAGCGGTCTAGTGGCAGATACGCAGTATTTT. Translating gives CASGLVADTQYF. The V and J genes are TRBV4-2 and TRBJ2-3; D unresolved. Germline lookup yields CDR1 LGHNA and CDR2 YNFKEQ. The length of the CDR3 is 12 residues. V was shortened by 8 bases and J by 4 bases, with 10 bases between the two germline ends.

The chain links TRBV10-3 to TRBJ2-1; TRBD1 matches 7 bases. Per germline, CDR1 ENHRY and CDR2 SYGVKD. The CDR3 is 16 amino acids. V shed 2 bases, J shed 7 bases, and the junction held 11 bases outside the gene matches. This chain's CDR3 is CAISEGQVLSVNEQFF. The CDR3 nucleotides read TGTGCCATCAGTGAGGGACAGGTGCTGAGTGTAAATGAGCAGTTCTTC.

The V and J genes are TRBV13 and TRBJ1-3, with D perhaps TRBD1 (5 bases). The ends were cut back, 5 bases at V and 0 bases at J, with 23 bases in the middle. CDR1 and CDR2 from the germline V gene are PRHDT and FYEKMQ (reference sequence). The CDR3 sequence is 19 residues long. The CDR3 nucleotides read TGTGCCAGCAGCCGTCAAGAATTCCGGGACTTTACCTCTGGAAACACCATATATTTT. Amino acid sequence: CASSRQEFRDFTSGNTIYF.

The CDR3 loop is CASSQGTDSSYEQYF. CDR3 nucleotides: TGTGCCAGCAGCCAAGGGACAGATTCTTCCTACGAGCAGTACTTC. The chain combines TRBV6-1 with TRBJ2-7; 7 nucleotides line up with TRBD1. The CDR3 length is 15 residues. With V trimmed by 6 bases and J by 1 base, 9 bases remained unmatched. Germline-derived CDR1 and CDR2 are MNHNS and SASEGT.

This clone was found once. The V call is TRBV7-9, the J call TRBJ2-7; 7 bases align to TRBD2. The germline V gene has CDR1 SEHNR and CDR2 FQNEAQ (reference sequence). The V and J ends lost 4 bases and 3 bases, in that order; junction bases with no gene match: 9. The CDR3 is 15 amino acids. DNA for the CDR3: TGTGCCAGCAGCTCAACGGGGGGACGGGTCTACGAGCAGTACTTC. Translated, it gives CASSSTGGRVYEQYF.

The rearrangement uses TRBV7-9 and TRBJ2-1; 8 bases are a match to TRBD2. CDR1 SEHNR and CDR2 FQNEAQ come from the germline V gene (reference sequence). V lost 5 bases and J lost 4; bases outside the gene matches: 7. The CDR3 contains 15 residues. CDR3: CASSHSGNGYNEQFF. In DNA form, the CDR3 reads TGTGCCAGCAGCCATAGCGGGAACGGGTACAATGAGCAGTTCTTC.

V usage is TRBV10-3 and J usage is TRBJ2-2; TRBD1 is a possible D gene (6 bases). Trimming removed 4 bases from V and 3 bases from J, with 9 bases in between. The CDR3 length is 14 residues. Germline V gene lookup returns CDR1 ENHRY and CDR2 SYGVKD. The DNA for the CDR3 is TGTGCCATCAGTGGGAACAGGGACACCGGGGAGCTGTTTTTT. This encodes CAISGNRDTGELFF.

This rearrangement joins TRBV6-5 to TRBJ1-2; D is undetermined. The germline gives CDR1 MNHEY, CDR2 SVGAGI. The ends were cut back, 6 bases at V and 5 bases at J, with 10 bases in the middle. This CDR3 has 12 amino acids. The CDR3 loop is CASRGMNYGYTF. In nucleotides, the CDR3 is TGTGCCAGCAGGGGCATGAATTATGGCTACACCTTC.

The CDR3 loop is CASSPGTSGKETQYF. CDR3 nucleotide sequence: TGTGCCAGCAGCCCCGGGACTAGCGGGAAAGAGACCCAGTACTTC. The chain carries TRBV6-5 and TRBJ2-5; 13 nucleotides line up with TRBD2. This CDR3 is built from 15 residues. The germline gives CDR1 MNHEY, CDR2 SVGAGI. Trimming took 6 bases from V and 3 from J; bases not matched to a gene: 4.